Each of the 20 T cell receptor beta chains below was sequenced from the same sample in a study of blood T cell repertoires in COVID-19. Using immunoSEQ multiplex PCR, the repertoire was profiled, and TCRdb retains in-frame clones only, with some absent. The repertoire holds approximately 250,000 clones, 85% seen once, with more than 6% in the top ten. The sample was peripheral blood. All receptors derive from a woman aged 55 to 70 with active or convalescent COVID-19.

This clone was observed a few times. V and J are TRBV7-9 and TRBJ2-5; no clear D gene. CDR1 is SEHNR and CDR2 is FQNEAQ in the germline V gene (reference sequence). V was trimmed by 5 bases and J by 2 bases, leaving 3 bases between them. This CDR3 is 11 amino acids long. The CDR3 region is CASSQQETQYF. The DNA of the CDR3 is TGTGCCAGCAGCCAACAAGAGACCCAGTACTTC.

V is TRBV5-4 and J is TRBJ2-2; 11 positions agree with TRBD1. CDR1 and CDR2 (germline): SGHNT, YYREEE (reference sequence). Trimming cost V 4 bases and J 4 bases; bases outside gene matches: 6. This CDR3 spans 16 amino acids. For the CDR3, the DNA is TGTGCCAGCAGCCAGGAGGACAGGGGGCGCACCGGGGAGCTGTTTTTT. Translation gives CASSQEDRGRTGELFF.

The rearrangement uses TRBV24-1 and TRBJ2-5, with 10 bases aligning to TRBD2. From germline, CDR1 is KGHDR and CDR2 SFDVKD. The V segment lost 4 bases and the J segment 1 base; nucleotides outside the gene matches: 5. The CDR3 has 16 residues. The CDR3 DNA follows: TGTGCCACCAGTGACCTTACTAGCGGGGTCCAAGAGACCCAGTACTTC. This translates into CATSDLTSGVQETQYF.

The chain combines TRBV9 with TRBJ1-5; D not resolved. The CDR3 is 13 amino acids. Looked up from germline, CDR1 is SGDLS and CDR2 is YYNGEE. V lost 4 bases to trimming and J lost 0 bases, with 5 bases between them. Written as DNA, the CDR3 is TGTGCCAGCAGCCGAGATAGCAATCAGCCCCAGCATTTT. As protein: CASSRDSNQPQHF. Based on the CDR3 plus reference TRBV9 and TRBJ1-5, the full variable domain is DSGVTQTPKHLITATGQRVTLRCSPRSGDLSVYWYQQSLDQGLQFLIQYYNGEERAKGNILERFSAQQFPDLHSELNLSSLELGDSALYFCASSRDSNQPQHFGDGTRLSIL.

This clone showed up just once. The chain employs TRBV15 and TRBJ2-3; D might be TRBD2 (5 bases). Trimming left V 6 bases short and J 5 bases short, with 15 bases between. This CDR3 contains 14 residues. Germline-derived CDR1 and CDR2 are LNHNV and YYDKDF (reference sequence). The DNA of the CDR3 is TGTGCCACCAGGGCCCGGACGGCGGGAGATACGCAGTATTTT. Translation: CATRARTAGDTQYF.

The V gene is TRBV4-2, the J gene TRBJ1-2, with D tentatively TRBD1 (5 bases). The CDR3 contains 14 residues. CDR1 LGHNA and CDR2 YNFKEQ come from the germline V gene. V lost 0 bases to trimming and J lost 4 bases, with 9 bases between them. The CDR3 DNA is TGTGCCAGCAGCCAAGATCAGGGCAGCTATGGCTACACCTTC. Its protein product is CASSQDQGSYGYTF.

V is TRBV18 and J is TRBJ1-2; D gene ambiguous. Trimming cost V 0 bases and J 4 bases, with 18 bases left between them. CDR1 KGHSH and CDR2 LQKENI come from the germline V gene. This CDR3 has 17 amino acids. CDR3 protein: CASSPPGDPTSIYGYTF. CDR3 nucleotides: TGTGCCAGCTCACCACCGGGAGACCCAACTTCTATCTATGGCTACACCTTC.

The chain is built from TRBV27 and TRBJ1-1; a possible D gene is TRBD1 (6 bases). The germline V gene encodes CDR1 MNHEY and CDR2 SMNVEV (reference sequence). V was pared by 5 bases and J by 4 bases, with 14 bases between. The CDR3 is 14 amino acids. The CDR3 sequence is CASSPHQGFTEAFF. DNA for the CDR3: TGTGCCAGCAGTCCCCACCAGGGGTTCACTGAAGCTTTCTTT.

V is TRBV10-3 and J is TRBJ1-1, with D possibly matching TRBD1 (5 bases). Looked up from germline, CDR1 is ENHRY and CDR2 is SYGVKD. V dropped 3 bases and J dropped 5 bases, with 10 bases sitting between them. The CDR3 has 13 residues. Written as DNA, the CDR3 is TGTGCCATCAGTGATAGGCAGGGTACTGAAGCTTTCTTT. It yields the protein CAISDRQGTEAFF.

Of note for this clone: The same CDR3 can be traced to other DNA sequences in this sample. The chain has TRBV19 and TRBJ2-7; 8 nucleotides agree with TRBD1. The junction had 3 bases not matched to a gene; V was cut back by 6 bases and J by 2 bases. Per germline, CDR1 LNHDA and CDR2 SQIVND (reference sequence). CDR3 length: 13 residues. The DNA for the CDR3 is TGTGCCAGTAGCCAACAGGGGGCCTACGAGCAGTACTTC. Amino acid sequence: CASSQQGAYEQYF.

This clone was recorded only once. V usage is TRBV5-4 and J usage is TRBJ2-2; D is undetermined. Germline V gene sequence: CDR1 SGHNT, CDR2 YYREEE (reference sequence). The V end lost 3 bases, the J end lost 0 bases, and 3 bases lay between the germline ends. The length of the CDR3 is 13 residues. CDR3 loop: CASSSSNTGELFF. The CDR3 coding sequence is TGTGCCAGCAGCTCTTCGAACACCGGGGAGCTGTTTTTT.

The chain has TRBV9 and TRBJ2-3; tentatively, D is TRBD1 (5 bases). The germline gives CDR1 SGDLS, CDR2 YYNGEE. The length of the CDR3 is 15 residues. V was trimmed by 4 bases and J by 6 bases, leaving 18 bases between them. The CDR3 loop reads CASSPSGAIQDTQYF. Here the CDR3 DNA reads TGTGCCAGCAGCCCGAGTGGGGCTATTCAGGATACGCAGTATTTT.

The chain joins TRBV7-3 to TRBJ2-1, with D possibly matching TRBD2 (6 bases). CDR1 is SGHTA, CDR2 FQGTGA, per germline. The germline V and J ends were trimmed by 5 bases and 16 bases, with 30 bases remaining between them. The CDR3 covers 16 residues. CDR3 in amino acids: CASSPQTGWSGTGKFF. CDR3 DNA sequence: TGTGCCAGCAGCCCACAAACAGGCTGGTCCGGGACTGGAAAATTCTTC. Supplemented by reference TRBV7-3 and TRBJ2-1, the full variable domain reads GAGVSQTPSNKVTEKGKYVELRCDPISGHTALYWYRQSLGQGPEFLIYFQGTGAADDSGLPNDRFFAVRPEGSVSTLKIQRTERGDSAVYLCASSPQTGWSGTGKFFGPGTRLTVL.

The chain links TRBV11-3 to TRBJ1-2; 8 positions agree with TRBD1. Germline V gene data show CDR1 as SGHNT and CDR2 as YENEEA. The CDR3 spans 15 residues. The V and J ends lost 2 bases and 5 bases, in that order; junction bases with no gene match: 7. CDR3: CASSLYGQGRYGYTF. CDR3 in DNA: TGTGCCAGCAGCTTATATGGACAGGGTCGTTATGGCTACACCTTC.

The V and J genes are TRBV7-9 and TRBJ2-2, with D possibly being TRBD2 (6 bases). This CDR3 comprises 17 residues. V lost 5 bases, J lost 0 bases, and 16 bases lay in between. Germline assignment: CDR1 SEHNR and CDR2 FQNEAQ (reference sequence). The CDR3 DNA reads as TGTGCCAGCAGCCAGCGCATGGCGGGGACGAACACCGGGGAGCTGTTTTTT. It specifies CASSQRMAGTNTGELFF.

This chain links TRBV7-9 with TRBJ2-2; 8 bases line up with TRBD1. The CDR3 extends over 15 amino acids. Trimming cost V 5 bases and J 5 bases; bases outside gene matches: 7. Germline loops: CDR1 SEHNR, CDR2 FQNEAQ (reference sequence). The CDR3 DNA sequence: TGTGCCAGCAGCCCGGACAGGGAAAGAACCGGGGAGCTGTTTTTT. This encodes CASSPDRERTGELFF. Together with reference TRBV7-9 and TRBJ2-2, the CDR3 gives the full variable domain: DTGVSQNPRHKITKRGQNVTFRCDPISEHNRLYWYRQTLGQGPEFLTYFQNEAQLEKSRLLSDRFSAERPKGSFSTLEIQRTEQGDSAMYLCASSPDRERTGELFFGEGSRLTVL.

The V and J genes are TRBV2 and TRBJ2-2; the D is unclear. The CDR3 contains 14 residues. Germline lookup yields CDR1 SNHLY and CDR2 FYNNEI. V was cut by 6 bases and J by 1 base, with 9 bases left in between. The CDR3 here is CASSRVRNTGELFF. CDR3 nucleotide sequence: TGTGCCAGCAGCCGGGTCCGGAACACCGGGGAGCTGTTTTTT.

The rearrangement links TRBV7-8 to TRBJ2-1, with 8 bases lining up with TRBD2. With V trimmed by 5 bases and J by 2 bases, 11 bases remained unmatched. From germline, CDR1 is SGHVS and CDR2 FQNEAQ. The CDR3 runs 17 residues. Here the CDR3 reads CASSQTTGLGPYNEQFF. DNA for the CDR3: TGTGCCAGCAGCCAGACAACGGGACTAGGACCCTACAATGAGCAGTTCTTC.

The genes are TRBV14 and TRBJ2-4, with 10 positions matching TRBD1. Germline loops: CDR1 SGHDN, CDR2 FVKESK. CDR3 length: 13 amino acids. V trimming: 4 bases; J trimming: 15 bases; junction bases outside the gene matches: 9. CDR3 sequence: CASSPGTGVFLYF. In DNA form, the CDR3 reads TGTGCCAGCAGCCCCGGGACAGGGGTCTTTCTGTACTTC.

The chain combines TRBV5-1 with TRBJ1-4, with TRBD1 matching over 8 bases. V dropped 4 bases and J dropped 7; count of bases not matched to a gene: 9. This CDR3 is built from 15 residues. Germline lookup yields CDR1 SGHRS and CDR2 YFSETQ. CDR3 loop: CASSLSGQGAEKLFF. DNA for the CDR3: TGCGCCAGCAGCCTCAGCGGACAGGGCGCTGAAAAACTGTTTTTT.